This is a list of T cell receptor beta chains from one sample in a study of OX40 agonist ivuxolimab in advanced cancers. The repertoire was sequenced with immunoSEQ multiplex PCR; TCRdb's copy has only in-frame clones and lacks some. The sample lists some 74,000 clones, roughly 90% occurring once. The sequencing used CD4+ or CD8+ T cells sorted from blood, collected in a trial of the OX40 agonist ivuxolimab. These receptors all come from an adult with an advanced solid tumor such as melanoma, head and neck, liver or kidney cancer. CDR3s include the opening cysteine and the closing phenylalanine or tryptophan. The order of the fields is V gene, clone size, J gene, D gene, CDR3 DNA, CDR3 protein. D genes are given only for firm matches. For some rows the clone size is stated as once, few or many, or as a class when expanded; others skip it.

V gene: TRBV6-6; clone size: NA; J gene: TRBJ1-1; D gene: TRBD1; CDR3 DNA: TGTGCCAGCAGTTTGACAGGGCGGAACACTGAAGCTTTCTTT; CDR3 protein: CASSLTGRNTEAFF
V gene: TRBV7-2; clone size: NA; J gene: TRBJ1-2; D gene: TRBD1; CDR3 DNA: TGTGCCAGCAGCGCCGAGACAGGGTTCAACTATGGCTACACCTTC; CDR3 protein: CASSAETGFNYGYTF
V gene: TRBV7-9; clone size: few; J gene: TRBJ2-7; D gene: NA; CDR3 DNA: TGTGCCAGCAGCTCGGCGGTTAGGGGGTACGAGCAGTACTTC; CDR3 protein: CASSSAVRGYEQYF
V gene: TRBV28; clone size: NA; J gene: TRBJ2-5; D gene: TRBD1; CDR3 DNA: TGTGCCAGCAGCGGGACAGGGCAAGAGACCCAGTACTTC; CDR3 protein: CASSGTGQETQYF
V gene: TRBV9; clone size: NA; J gene: TRBJ2-3; D gene: TRBD2; CDR3 DNA: TGTGCCAGCAGCCGTTCGGCCAGCGGGGGTCTGGATACGCAGTATTTT; CDR3 protein: CASSRSASGGLDTQYF
V gene: TRBV9; clone size: NA; J gene: TRBJ2-7; D gene: NA; CDR3 DNA: TGTGCCAGCAGCGTAGTGCCTGCGGCCACCTACGAGCAGTACTTC; CDR3 protein: CASSVVPAATYEQYF
V gene: TRBV11-1; clone size: once; J gene: TRBJ2-3; D gene: TRBD2; CDR3 DNA: TGTGCCAGCAGCTTGGGAAGCGGGGAAGATACGCAGTATTTT; CDR3 protein: CASSLGSGEDTQYF
V gene: TRBV25-1; clone size: NA; J gene: TRBJ2-3; D gene: TRBD1; CDR3 DNA: TGTGCCAGCAGTGAAAACAGGGGGCAAACAGATACGCAGTATTTT; CDR3 protein: CASSENRGQTDTQYF
V gene: TRBV19; clone size: NA; J gene: TRBJ1-1; D gene: NA; CDR3 DNA: TGTGCCAGTAGTACTCTGGCAGGGGCGATGAACACTGAAGCTTTCTTT; CDR3 protein: CASSTLAGAMNTEAFF
V gene: TRBV11-3; clone size: NA; J gene: TRBJ2-1; D gene: NA; CDR3 DNA: TGTGCCAGCAGCTCAGCGGGGACAGATCGGTTCTTC; CDR3 protein: CASSSAGTDRFF
V gene: TRBV4-3; clone size: once; J gene: TRBJ1-6; D gene: TRBD1; CDR3 DNA: TGCGCCAGCAGCCAAGGGTGGGGACAGGGGCAAAATTCACCCCTCCACTTT; CDR3 protein: CASSQGWGQGQNSPLHF
V gene: TRBV30; clone size: few; J gene: TRBJ1-6; D gene: NA; CDR3 DNA: TGTGCCTGGAGAAGGGCCCACCACTCCTATAATTCACCCCTCCACTTT; CDR3 protein: CAWRRAHHSYNSPLHF
V gene: TRBV28; clone size: NA; J gene: TRBJ1-5; D gene: TRBD1; CDR3 DNA: TGTGCCAGCAGCCGCGGACAGGGGGTAGGCAATCAGCCCCAGCATTTT; CDR3 protein: CASSRGQGVGNQPQHF
V gene: TRBV5-1; clone size: NA; J gene: TRBJ2-7; D gene: TRBD2; CDR3 DNA: TGCGCCAGCAGCAAAGGACTAGCGGGCCTTTACGAGCAGTACTTC; CDR3 protein: CASSKGLAGLYEQYF
V gene: TRBV11-3; clone size: NA; J gene: TRBJ2-3; D gene: TRBD2; CDR3 DNA: TGTGCCAGCAGCTCGACCGCGGGGGGGGCAGATACGCAGTATTTT; CDR3 protein: CASSSTAGGADTQYF
V gene: TRBV18; clone size: NA; J gene: TRBJ2-1; D gene: TRBD2; CDR3 DNA: TGTGCCAGCTCCCCGACCGGGACTAGCGGGATGATTGAGCAGTTCTTC; CDR3 protein: CASSPTGTSGMIEQFF
V gene: TRBV5-1; clone size: NA; J gene: TRBJ2-1; D gene: TRBD2; CDR3 DNA: TGCGCCAGCAGCTCGGGACTAGCGGTGAATGAGCAGTTCTTC; CDR3 protein: CASSSGLAVNEQFF
V gene: TRBV25-1; clone size: NA; J gene: TRBJ2-1; D gene: NA; CDR3 DNA: TGTGCCAGCAGTCCGGCCGGGCTAACCCCAATAAATGAGCAGTTCTTC; CDR3 protein: CASSPAGLTPINEQFF
V gene: TRBV28; clone size: NA; J gene: TRBJ2-2; D gene: NA; CDR3 DNA: TGTGCCAGCAGTTTAAAAAGGGTCTGGCACACCGGGGAGCTGTTTTTT; CDR3 protein: CASSLKRVWHTGELFF
V gene: TRBV6-5; clone size: once; J gene: TRBJ2-1; D gene: NA; CDR3 DNA: TGTGCCAGCAGTAGGGGACACAATGAGCAGTTCTTC; CDR3 protein: CASSRGHNEQFF